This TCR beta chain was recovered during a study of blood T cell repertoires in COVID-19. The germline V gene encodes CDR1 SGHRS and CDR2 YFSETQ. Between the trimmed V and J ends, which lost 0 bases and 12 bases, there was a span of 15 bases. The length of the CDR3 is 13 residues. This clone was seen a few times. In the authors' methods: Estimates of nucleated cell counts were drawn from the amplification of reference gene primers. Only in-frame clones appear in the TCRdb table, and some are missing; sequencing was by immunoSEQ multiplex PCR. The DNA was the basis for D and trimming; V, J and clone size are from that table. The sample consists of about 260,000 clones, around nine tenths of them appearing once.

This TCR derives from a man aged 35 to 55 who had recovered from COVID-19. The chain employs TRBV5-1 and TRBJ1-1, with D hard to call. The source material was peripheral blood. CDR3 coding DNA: TGCGCCAGCAGCTTGGTTGAGGAGGGTAGGTCTTTCTTT. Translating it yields CASSLVEEGRSFF.